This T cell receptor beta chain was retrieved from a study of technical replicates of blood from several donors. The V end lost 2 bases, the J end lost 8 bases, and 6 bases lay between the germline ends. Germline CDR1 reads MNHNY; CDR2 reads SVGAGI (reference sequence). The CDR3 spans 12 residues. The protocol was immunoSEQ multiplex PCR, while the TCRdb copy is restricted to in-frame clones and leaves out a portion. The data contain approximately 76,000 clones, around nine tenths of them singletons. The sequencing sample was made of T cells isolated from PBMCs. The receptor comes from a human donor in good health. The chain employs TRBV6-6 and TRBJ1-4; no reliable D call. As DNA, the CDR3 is TGTGCCAGCAGTTACCAGCGAGAAAAACTGTTTTTT. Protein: CASSYQREKLFF.